The present T cell receptor beta chain was sequenced within a study of technical replicates of blood from several donors (dated by TCRdb to the late 2010s). The V end gives up 5 bases and the J end 5 bases, leaving 14 bases in the junction not matched to a gene. The germline V gene specifies SGHVS as CDR1 and FNYEAQ as CDR2. Reading from cysteine to phenylalanine, the CDR3 counts 19 amino acids. Only the CDR3 portion is preserved as DNA: 57 bases, with reading frame beginning at the first base. Libraries were built with the immunoSEQ multiplex PCR assay. TCRdb carries this immuneACCESS record with in-frame sequences only. Its versions omit some clonotypes, under half of them owing to an unresolved V gene in the studies checked, with the rest unexplained. In all, the sample holds about 72,000 clones, and about 95% of those were seen once. The ten largest clonotypes hold roughly 0.24% of the sample.

For this clone: Its antigen is not yet known. Base qualities are missing; no much larger clone stands one base away.

Sequencing was done on a sample of T cells isolated from PBMCs. This chain joins TRBV7-6 to TRBJ2-2, with 13 bases matching TRBD2. The receptor's source is a human donor in good health. The CDR3 has the sequence CASSTNPLLAGGHTGELFF. The DNA sequence is as follows: TGTGCCAGCAGCACCAACCCTCTACTAGCGGGGGGGCATACCGGGGAGCTGTTTTTT.